The 17 T cell receptor beta chains below all came from one sample that was sequenced in a study of T cell clonotyping in hematopoietic cell transplantation. Data came from immunoSEQ multiplex PCR; TCRdb stores just in-frame clones and leaves some out. This table holds roughly 6,500 clones, roughly nine tenths found once. Sequencing was performed on peripheral blood mononuclear cells, taken 100 days after allogeneic stem cell transplant. Source of these receptors: a male patient aged 35-50 years who had an allogeneic stem cell transplant from an unrelated donor, so the T cells may come from the graft donor. Some clones in this sample may be carry-over from other donors' samples.

The rearrangement uses TRBV19 and TRBJ2-7; possibly TRBD1 or TRBD2 for D (5 bases each). This CDR3 has 15 residues. CDR1 LNHDA and CDR2 SQIVND come from the germline V gene (reference sequence). Trimming shortened V by 7 bases and J by 4 bases, and 20 bases separated the two germline ends. CDR3 region: CASTRDPGSAYEQYF. The CDR3 DNA sequence: TGTGCCAGTACGAGGGACCCGGGAAGTGCTTACGAGCAGTACTTC.

This clone was seen more than once but under ten times. The chain employs TRBV18 and TRBJ1-1, with D perhaps TRBD1 (5 bases). V was cut by 3 bases and J by 4 bases, with 15 bases left in between. Germline V lookup: CDR1 KGHSH, CDR2 LQKENI. This CDR3 is built from 15 residues. As DNA, the CDR3 is TGTGCCAGCTCACCCTTGACAGTCGCGGGCACTGAAGCTTTCTTT. The encoded protein is CASSPLTVAGTEAFF. Drawing the rest from reference TRBV18 and TRBJ1-1, the complete variable domain is NAGVMQNPRHLVRRRGQEARLRCSPMKGHSHVYWYRQLPEEGLKFMVYLQKENIIDESGMPKERFSAEFPKEGPSILRIQQVVRGDSAAYFCASSPLTVAGTEAFFGQGTRLTVV.

This chain uses TRBV19 with TRBJ2-5; D not certain. Per the germline V gene, CDR1 is LNHDA and CDR2 is SQIVND (reference sequence). The germline V and J ends were trimmed by 5 bases and 0 bases, with 7 bases remaining between them. The CDR3 runs to 13 residues. The CDR3: CASSDHYQETQYF. CDR3 in DNA: TGTGCCAGTAGTGACCATTACCAAGAGACCCAGTACTTC.

The chain combines TRBV10-3 with TRBJ2-7, with D unclear. The CDR3 has 13 amino acids. With 4 bases removed from V and 3 bases from J, the gap between germline ends came to 10 bases. Germline assignment: CDR1 ENHRY and CDR2 SYGVKD. CDR3 DNA: TGTGCCATCAGTGCTGGACGAAACTACGAGCAGTACTTC. Translating gives CAISAGRNYEQYF.

The CDR3 region has the DNA TGCGCCAGCAGCTTGGAAGCGGCTAGCAATCAGCCCCAGCATTTT. Translation gives CASSLEAASNQPQHF. The gene calls are TRBV5-1 and TRBJ1-5; unclear D gene. The CDR3 sequence is 15 residues long. Germline CDR1 and CDR2: SGHRS and YFSETQ. Trimming took 0 bases from V and 0 from J, leaving 7 bases between them.

The chain recombines TRBV4-3 with TRBJ2-2; D may be TRBD1 or TRBD2 (5 bases each). The CDR3 covers 19 residues. Trimming shortened V by 1 base and J by 0 bases, and 18 bases separated the two germline ends. Germline lookup yields CDR1 LGHNA and CDR2 YSLEER. CDR3 protein: CASSQASSGGAANTGELFF. The CDR3 coding sequence is TGCGCCAGCAGCCAAGCTAGCTCGGGTGGGGCGGCGAACACCGGGGAGCTGTTTTTT.

The V gene is TRBV30, the J gene TRBJ1-2, with D unclear. Per germline, CDR1 GTSNPN and CDR2 SVGIG (reference sequence). The CDR3 consists of 15 residues. Trimming pared 1 base from V and 0 bases from J, leaving 12 bases between. In DNA, the CDR3 is TGTGCCTGGAGTGGTATAAGGGCCTCTAACTATGGCTACACCTTC. This sequence encodes CAWSGIRASNYGYTF.

The rearrangement joins TRBV2 to TRBJ2-3; D not certain. This CDR3 region has 14 residues. V was trimmed by 6 bases and J by 5 bases, leaving 15 bases between them. Per germline, CDR1 SNHLY and CDR2 FYNNEI. The CDR3 spells CASSVDLYGDTQYF. CDR3 bases: TGTGCCAGCAGCGTCGACTTATACGGAGATACGCAGTATTTT.

This chain links TRBV6-4 with TRBJ2-1; 9 bases line up with TRBD1. V lost 4 bases, J lost 10 bases, and 8 bases stayed unmatched. This CDR3 has 14 amino acids. Germline lookup yields CDR1 MRHNA and CDR2 SNTAGT. The CDR3 region is CASSATGQGGEQFF. In DNA form, the CDR3 reads TGTGCCAGCAGTGCAACGGGACAGGGAGGGGAGCAGTTCTTC.

There are a few counts of this clone. The V gene is TRBV11-3, the J gene TRBJ2-2; TRBD2 agrees at 8 bases. J was trimmed by 1 base and V by 1 base; bases with no gene match: 5. This CDR3 spans 17 amino acids. Germline lookup yields CDR1 SGHNT and CDR2 YENEEA. CDR3 region: CASSLVSLAVNTGELFF. CDR3 bases: TGTGCCAGCAGCTTAGTTTCACTAGCGGTGAACACCGGGGAGCTGTTTTTT.

This chain connects TRBV5-1 to TRBJ1-4; D ambiguous. V was cut by 3 bases and J by 4 bases, with 13 bases left in between. In germline, CDR1 is SGHRS, CDR2 YFSETQ. The CDR3 consists of 15 residues. CDR3 sequence (DNA): TGCGCCAGCAGCTCGCATCTGGGAGATAATGAAAAACTGTTTTTT. It codes for CASSSHLGDNEKLFF.

The J gene is TRBJ2-7, the V gene TRBV6-4; D remains unclear. V lost 2 bases to trimming and J lost 2 bases, with 7 bases between them. Germline CDR1 MRHNA, CDR2 SNTAGT. This CDR3 has 13 amino acids. CDR3 in DNA: TGTGCCAGCAGTGACATGGGTCCCTACGAGCAGTACTTC. This sequence encodes CASSDMGPYEQYF.

This chain uses TRBV28 with TRBJ2-1; D is unclear. CDR1 and CDR2 from the germline V gene are MDHEN and SYDVKM. The CDR3 runs 11 residues. Trimming stripped 5 bases from V and 7 bases from J, with 6 bases between. The CDR3 region is CASSPRNEQFF. CDR3 DNA: TGTGCCAGCAGTCCAAGAAATGAGCAGTTCTTC. Full variable domain (remainder filled in from reference TRBV28 and TRBJ2-1): DVKVTQSSRYLVKRTGEKVFLECVQDMDHENMFWYRQDPGLGLRLIYFSYDVKMKEKGDIPEGYSVSREKKERFSLILESASTNQTSMYLCASSPRNEQFFGPGTRLTVL.

The gene calls are TRBV5-4 and TRBJ2-2; 8 positions match TRBD1. Germline values: CDR1 SGHNT, CDR2 YYREEE (reference sequence). Trimming cost V 2 bases and J 0 bases; bases outside gene matches: 6. The CDR3 contains 17 residues. CDR3 sequence reads: CASSLGAGGANTGELFF. CDR3 DNA: TGTGCCAGCAGCTTAGGAGCAGGGGGCGCGAACACCGGGGAGCTGTTTTTT.

The V and J genes are TRBV30 and TRBJ1-1; D possibly corresponds to TRBD1 (6 bases). The CDR3 covers 16 residues. Germline CDR1 is GTSNPN and CDR2 is SVGIG (reference sequence). V was shortened by 5 bases and J by 1 base, with 20 bases between the two germline ends. Here the CDR3 reads CAWVPWGGQGNTEAFF. CDR3 nucleotide sequence: TGTGCCTGGGTCCCATGGGGGGGCCAGGGGAACACTGAAGCTTTCTTT.

This clone appeared a few times. The chain links TRBV7-9 to TRBJ1-2; D is possibly TRBD1 (6 bases). Between the trimmed V and J ends, which lost 5 bases and 3 bases, there was a span of 16 bases. The length of the CDR3 is 15 residues. Per the germline V gene, CDR1 is SEHNR and CDR2 is FQNEAQ (reference sequence). The CDR3 region has the DNA TGTGCCAGCAGCGACGCCGGGACACTCCACTATGGCTACACCTTC. Translated: CASSDAGTLHYGYTF.

The chain has TRBV14 and TRBJ2-7; 12 bases are a match to TRBD1. The germline gives CDR1 SGHDN, CDR2 FVKESK. The CDR3 is 16 residues long. After removal of 4 bases from V and 4 bases from J, the junction contained 8 bases not matched to a gene. DNA for the CDR3: TGTGCCAGCAGCCTCTCCGGGACAGGGGGCTTTTACGAGCAGTACTTC. Translated, it gives CASSLSGTGGFYEQYF.